One sample yielded the 27 T cell receptor beta chains listed below, sequenced in a study of T-cell reconstitution after alpha-beta-depleted transplantation in children. TCRbeta library construction was performed incorporating unique molecular identifiers. TCRdb analysed the PCR reads with MiXCR anew, one entry per CDR3 protein. The sample carries some 240,000 distinct CDR3 sequences, around 8.9% recorded once. The source was PBMCs from the stem cell graft donor, collected from the stem cell graft. These receptors were collected from a human donor who donated a stem cell graft to a child with SCID.

This clonotype was seen at least ten times. The chain is built from TRBV13 and TRBJ2-3, with 10 bases matching TRBD2. The CDR3 totals 17 residues. CDR1 and CDR2 from the germline V gene are PRHDT and FYEKMQ (reference sequence). V trimming: 5 bases; J trimming: 0 bases; junction bases outside the gene matches: 8. In nucleotides, the CDR3 is TGTGCCAGCAGCCCGACCCTAGCGGGGGTAAGCACAGATACGCAGTATTTT. It codes for CASSPTLAGVSTDTQYF.

In this sample, this clonotype turned up many times. The rearrangement joins TRBV7-8 to TRBJ2-7; D remains ambiguous. V was shortened by 2 bases and J by 2 bases, with 19 bases between the two germline ends. Germline V gene data show CDR1 as SGHVS and CDR2 as FQNEAQ. The CDR3 is 17 residues long. The CDR3 sequence: CASSLLRPIESTYEQYF. CDR3 DNA: TGTGCCAGCAGCTTACTACGGCCCATTGAATCGACCTACGAGCAGTACTTC.

This clonotype was counted ten times or more. The chain joins TRBV24-1 to TRBJ2-3, with no clear D. V shed 9 bases and J shed 8 bases, with 11 bases lying between them. The CDR3 runs to 11 residues. CDR1 KGHDR and CDR2 SFDVKD come from the germline V gene. The CDR3 is CATAEMGTQYF. For the CDR3, the DNA is TGTGCCACCGCGGAGATGGGTACGCAGTATTTT.

This clonotype was recorded many times. The rearrangement uses TRBV12-3 or TRBV12-4 and TRBJ2-7; D is perhaps TRBD2 (5 bases). The CDR3 covers 15 residues. Trimming cost V 5 bases and J 0 bases, with 14 bases left between them. CDR3 protein: CASSPLSGNSYEQYF. The CDR3 DNA reads TGTGCCAGCAGTCCCTTGTCCGGGAACTCCTACGAGCAGTACTTC.

This clonotype was counted ten times or more. The chain uses TRBV20-1 and TRBJ2-1, with TRBD2 identical over 10 bases. Germline trimming cut 0 bases from V and 6 bases from J; bases unmatched to any gene: 17. The CDR3 length is 19 residues. CDR1 and CDR2 (germline): DFQATT, SNEGSKA (reference sequence). The CDR3 region has the DNA TGCAGTGCTAGAGATCTTTCCCCCTCCAAGCGGGGGGGTTTCAATGAGCAGTTCTTC. Translated, it gives CSARDLSPSKRGGFNEQFF.

The genes are TRBV7-6 and TRBJ1-1; no reliable D call. Germline-derived CDR1 and CDR2 are SGHVS and FNYEAQ. The germline V and J ends were trimmed by 1 base and 4 bases, with 10 bases remaining between them. The CDR3 is 14 residues long. Here the CDR3 reads CASSLVGETTEAFF. In DNA, the CDR3 is TGTGCCAGCAGCTTAGTGGGAGAAACCACTGAAGCTTTCTTT. Combining the CDR3 with reference TRBV7-6 and TRBJ1-1 gives the whole variable domain GAGVSQSPRYKVTKRGQDVALRCDPISGHVSLYWYRQALGQGPEFLTYFNYEAQQDKSGLPNDRFSAERPEGSISTLTIQRTEQRDSAMYRCASSLVGETTEAFFGQGTRLTVV.

This clonotype occurred many times. V and J are TRBV12-3 or TRBV12-4 and TRBJ1-6; 8 nucleotides agree with TRBD1. With 6 bases clipped from V and 14 bases from J, the junction kept 12 bases outside the gene matches. The length of the CDR3 is 14 residues. This CDR3 reads CASSPKQGQDALHF. For the CDR3, the DNA is TGTGCCAGCAGCCCCAAGCAGGGACAGGACGCCCTCCACTTT.

V gene TRBV4-1 combines with J gene TRBJ1-1; no clear D. CDR3 size: 16 residues. V lost 3 bases to trimming and J lost 2 bases, with 16 bases between them. In germline, CDR1 is MGHRA, CDR2 YSYEKL. CDR3 nucleotide sequence: TGCGCCAGCAGCCAGGTCAGTCAACGGGCAAACACTGAAGCTTTCTTT. Its protein product is CASSQVSQRANTEAFF.

This clonotype came up many times. The rearrangement links TRBV9 to TRBJ2-3, with D maybe TRBD2 (6 bases). Germline V gene sequence: CDR1 SGDLS, CDR2 YYNGEE. The V and J ends lost 0 bases and 3 bases respectively, with 11 bases between them. The CDR3 runs to 15 residues. CDR3 coding DNA: TGTGCCAGCAGCGTAGTGGGGACTGGAACAGATACGCAGTATTTT. It translates to CASSVVGTGTDTQYF.

The V call is TRBV5-6, the J call TRBJ1-6; D is perhaps TRBD1 (6 bases). From germline, CDR1 is SGHDT and CDR2 YYEEEE. The CDR3 has 13 residues. Trimming shortened V by 4 bases and J by 9 bases, and 11 bases separated the two germline ends. The CDR3 DNA is TGTGCCAGCAGCCCCGACAGGAGTTCACCCCTCCACTTT. Its protein is CASSPDRSSPLHF.

The table lists this clonotype with many counts. The J gene is TRBJ1-6, the V gene TRBV21-1. TRBV21-1 is deemed a pseudogene. The CDR3 runs to 16 residues. The DNA of the CDR3 is TGTGCCAGCAGCACCGCGGGGGGCTCCTATAATTCACCCCTCCACTTT. Its protein is CASSTAGGSYNSPLHF.

For this clonotype: The junction shows a germline mismatch at one end, possibly a read error. The rearrangement joins TRBV5-6 to TRBJ1-1, with a weak D call TRBD1 (6 bases). CDR3 length: 13 residues. The germline V gene encodes CDR1 SGHDT and CDR2 YYEEEE. DNA for the CDR3: TGTACCAGCAGCCCAACGGACAGTCCGGAAGCTTTCTTT. Residues: CTSSPTDSPEAFF.

This clonotype was detected ten times or more. The J gene is TRBJ2-7, the V gene TRBV20-1, with D perhaps given as TRBD1 or TRBD2 (6 bases each). The CDR3 loop spans 13 amino acids. Germline CDR1 reads DFQATT; CDR2 reads SNEGSKA (reference sequence). V was pared by 5 bases and J by 3 bases, with 14 bases between. This CDR3 reads CSASRGAYYEQYF. CDR3 coding DNA: TGCAGTGCTTCGAGGGGGGCGTACTACGAGCAGTACTTC.

The sample holds a few counts of this clonotype. This chain joins TRBV12-3 or TRBV12-4 and TRBJ1-4; D is unresolved. The germline V and J ends were trimmed by 6 bases and 2 bases, with 19 bases remaining between them. This CDR3 is built from 17 residues. The CDR3 here is CASSTQGGFGTNEKLFF. The CDR3 nucleotides are TGTGCCAGCAGCACACAAGGAGGGTTCGGGACTAATGAAAAACTGTTTTTT.

This clonotype showed up many times. The V and J genes are TRBV6-4 and TRBJ2-7; 8 nucleotides match TRBD1. Germline loops: CDR1 MRHNA, CDR2 SNTAGT. J lost 6 bases, V lost 5 bases, and 6 bases had no gene match. This CDR3 has 13 amino acids. This chain's CDR3 is CASSPTGAGEQYF. The CDR3 DNA sequence: TGTGCCAGCAGTCCGACAGGGGCAGGCGAGCAGTACTTC.

This clonotype has a count of ten or more. The rearrangement uses TRBV20-1 and TRBJ1-5; a weak D match, TRBD1 (5 bases). This CDR3 has 14 residues. V was shortened by 6 bases and J by 1 base, with 13 bases between the two germline ends. Germline assignment: CDR1 DFQATT and CDR2 SNEGSKA (reference sequence). The CDR3 is CSALDRTSNQPQHF. In nucleotides, the CDR3 is TGCAGTGCCTTAGACAGAACGAGCAATCAGCCCCAGCATTTT.

This clonotype was counted at least ten times. The chain carries TRBV12-3 or TRBV12-4 and TRBJ2-7; D is perhaps TRBD2 (6 bases). The CDR3 is made up of 16 amino acids. V lost 0 bases, J lost 2 bases, and 14 bases lay in between. The CDR3 DNA sequence: TGTGCCAGCAGTTTAGCGCCGCTAGCGCAGGCCTACGAGCAGTACTTC. Its protein product is CASSLAPLAQAYEQYF.

In this sample, this clonotype turned up many times. The chain employs TRBV29-1 and TRBJ1-1; D unclear. Trimming shortened V by 6 bases and J by 1 base, and 15 bases separated the two germline ends. Germline V gene lookup returns CDR1 SQVTM and CDR2 ANQGSEA. The CDR3 totals 14 residues. CDR3 nucleotides: TGCAGCGTCGCCAAAACAGAAACGAACACTGAAGCTTTCTTT. Amino acids: CSVAKTETNTEAFF.

This clonotype was seen ten or more times. This chain connects TRBV20-1 to TRBJ2-5; 9 bases line up with TRBD2. CDR3 size: 15 residues. Germline assignment: CDR1 DFQATT and CDR2 SNEGSKA (reference sequence). The J segment lost 2 bases and the V segment lost 3 bases, leaving 7 bases of the junction unmatched. CDR3 sequence (DNA): TGCAGTGCTAGGGGGGACCTAGCGGGGCAAGAGACCCAGTACTTC. This sequence encodes CSARGDLAGQETQYF.

Only a few counts were recorded for this clonotype. The chain employs TRBV4-3 and TRBJ1-1; TRBD1 is a possible D gene (5 bases). The V end was cut by 4 bases, the J end by 11 bases, with 11 bases between. Germline assignment: CDR1 LGHNA and CDR2 YSLEER. CDR3 length: 11 residues. CDR3 sequence reads: CASSLGRVAFF. The DNA for the CDR3 is TGCGCCAGCAGCCTGGGCAGGGTTGCTTTCTTT.

This clonotype was seen more than once but under ten times. This chain joins TRBV20-1 and TRBJ2-5; 10 bases agree with TRBD2. Germline values: CDR1 DFQATT, CDR2 SNEGSKA (reference sequence). V shed 4 bases, J shed 5 bases, and the junction held 13 bases outside the gene matches. The length of the CDR3 is 16 residues. The CDR3 spells CSATWEKSGGGETQYF. The CDR3 nucleotides are TGCAGTGCTACGTGGGAAAAAAGCGGGGGGGGTGAGACCCAGTACTTC.

This clonotype came up a few times. The chain uses TRBV3-1 and TRBJ1-5; tentatively, D is TRBD1 (6 bases). Germline V gene sequence: CDR1 LGHDT, CDR2 YNNKEL (reference sequence). Trimming removed 2 bases at V and 7 bases at J, with 15 bases between. The CDR3 has 15 amino acids. Written as DNA, the CDR3 is TGTGCCAGCAGCCAAAGGGGGGGGGTTGGGCAGCCCCAGCATTTT. Protein sequence: CASSQRGGVGQPQHF.

Concerning this clonotype: A clone one base away is much larger, so this may be a read error. The J gene is TRBJ2-1, the V gene TRBV5-6; TRBD1 matches 10 bases. CDR1 is SGHDT, CDR2 YYEEEE, per germline. After removal of 7 bases from V and 5 bases from J, the junction contained 6 bases not matched to a gene. This CDR3 comprises 14 residues. The CDR3: CASRSTGGNNEQFF. The CDR3 DNA reads TGTGCCAGCCGCTCGACAGGGGGCAACAATGAGCAGTTCTTC.

This clonotype showed up many times. The rearrangement joins TRBV29-1 to TRBJ1-1; weak D call: TRBD1 (5 bases). The V end was cut by 4 bases, the J end by 5 bases, with 11 bases between. The CDR3 has 12 residues. CDR1 is SQVTM, CDR2 ANQGSEA, per germline. As DNA, the CDR3 is TGCAGCGTTGTGGGGGGGGGGACTGAAGCTTTCTTT. This gives the protein CSVVGGGTEAFF.

At least ten counts were recorded for this clonotype. This chain joins TRBV20-1 and TRBJ1-2; 9 bases line up with TRBD1. The length of the CDR3 is 17 residues. The germline V gene has CDR1 DFQATT and CDR2 SNEGSKA (reference sequence). The CDR3 bases are TGCAGCGTCCCCGGTTCCGGGACAGGGTTTGGCGGCTATGGCTACACCTTC. It codes for CSVPGSGTGFGGYGYTF.

This clonotype was seen repeatedly, ten times or more. The V and J genes are TRBV4-1 and TRBJ1-1; D possibly corresponds to TRBD1 (5 bases). CDR1 and CDR2 from the germline V gene are MGHRA and YSYEKL. The CDR3 totals 15 residues. V was pared by 2 bases and J by 2 bases, with 12 bases between. The CDR3 nucleotides are TGCGCCAGCAGCCAACTCTTGCAGGGTAACACTGAAGCTTTCTTT. It yields the protein CASSQLLQGNTEAFF.

This clonotype was observed many times. This chain joins TRBV5-1 and TRBJ1-1; maybe TRBD1 (6 bases). CDR1 and CDR2 (germline): SGHRS, YFSETQ. The CDR3 contains 14 residues. V was trimmed by 7 bases and J by 1 base, leaving 14 bases between them. The CDR3 DNA reads TGCGCCAGCGCCCCACGGACAGCGAACACTGAAGCTTTCTTT. Protein sequence: CASAPRTANTEAFF.